This section outlines one TCR beta chain sequence together with its context. V lost 5 bases, J lost 4 bases, and 13 bases stayed unmatched. The germline V gene has CDR1 SGHTA and CDR2 FQGNSA. This CDR3 comprises 16 residues. Per the original data handling: Reference gene primer amplification gave estimated nucleated cell counts. Produced via immunoSEQ multiplex PCR; TCRdb's table is partial and in-frame only. From that table come the V and J calls and clone size; the DNA was used to work out D and trimming. Of approximately 65,000 clones in the sample, over 75% were seen once. These data belong to a study of blood T cell repertoires in COVID-19. Study summary: Samples taken during acute and convalescent COVID-19 were collected in the United States, Italy and Spain. From T cells, B-cell-depleted T cells, or PBMCs came the material, which was cDNA or gDNA.

The sequenced sample was peripheral blood. The receptor comes from a woman aged 18-35 years with acute or convalescent COVID-19. The chain recombines TRBV7-2 with TRBJ1-2; 7 nucleotides agree with TRBD1. CDR3 region: CASSGTQGLEGYGYTF. CDR3 DNA sequence: TGTGCCAGCAGCGGTACACAGGGGCTCGAAGGCTATGGCTACACCTTC.